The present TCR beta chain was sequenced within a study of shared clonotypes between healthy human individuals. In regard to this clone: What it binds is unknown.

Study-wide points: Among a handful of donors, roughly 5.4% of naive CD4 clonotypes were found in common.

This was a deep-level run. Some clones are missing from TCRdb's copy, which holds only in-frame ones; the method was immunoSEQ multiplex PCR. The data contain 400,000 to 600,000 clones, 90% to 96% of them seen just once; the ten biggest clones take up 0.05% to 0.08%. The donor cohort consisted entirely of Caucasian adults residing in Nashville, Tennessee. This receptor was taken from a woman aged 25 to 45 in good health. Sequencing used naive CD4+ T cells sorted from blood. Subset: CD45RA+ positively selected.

CDR3 loop: CASSQWTSGAYNEQFF. In nucleotides, the CDR3 is TGCGCCAGCAGCCAATGGACTAGCGGGGCTTACAATGAGCAGTTCTTC. The chain combines TRBV5-1 with TRBJ2-1; 12 bases fit TRBD2. Unmatched junction bases numbered 6, after V lost 4 bases and J lost 4 bases. The CDR3 contains 16 residues. Germline V lookup: CDR1 SGHRS, CDR2 YFSETQ.